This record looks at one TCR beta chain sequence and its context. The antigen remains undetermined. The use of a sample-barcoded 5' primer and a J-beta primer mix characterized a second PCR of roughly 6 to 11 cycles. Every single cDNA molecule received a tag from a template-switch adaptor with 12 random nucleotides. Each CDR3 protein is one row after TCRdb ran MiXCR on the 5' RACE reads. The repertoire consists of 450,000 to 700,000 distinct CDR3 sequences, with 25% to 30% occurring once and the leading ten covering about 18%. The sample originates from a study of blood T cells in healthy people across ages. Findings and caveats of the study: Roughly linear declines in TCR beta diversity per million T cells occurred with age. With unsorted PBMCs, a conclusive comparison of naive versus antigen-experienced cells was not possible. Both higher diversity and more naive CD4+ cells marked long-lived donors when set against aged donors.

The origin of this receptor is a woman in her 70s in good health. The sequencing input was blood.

The CDR3 loop reads CASKLGDMNTEAFF. The CDR3 nucleotides read TGTGCCAGCAAGTTGGGGGACATGAACACTGAAGCTTTCTTT. This chain links TRBV12-3 or TRBV12-4 with TRBJ1-1, with D perhaps TRBD1 (6 bases). V was cut by 7 bases and J by 0 bases, with 12 bases left in between. This CDR3 has 14 residues.